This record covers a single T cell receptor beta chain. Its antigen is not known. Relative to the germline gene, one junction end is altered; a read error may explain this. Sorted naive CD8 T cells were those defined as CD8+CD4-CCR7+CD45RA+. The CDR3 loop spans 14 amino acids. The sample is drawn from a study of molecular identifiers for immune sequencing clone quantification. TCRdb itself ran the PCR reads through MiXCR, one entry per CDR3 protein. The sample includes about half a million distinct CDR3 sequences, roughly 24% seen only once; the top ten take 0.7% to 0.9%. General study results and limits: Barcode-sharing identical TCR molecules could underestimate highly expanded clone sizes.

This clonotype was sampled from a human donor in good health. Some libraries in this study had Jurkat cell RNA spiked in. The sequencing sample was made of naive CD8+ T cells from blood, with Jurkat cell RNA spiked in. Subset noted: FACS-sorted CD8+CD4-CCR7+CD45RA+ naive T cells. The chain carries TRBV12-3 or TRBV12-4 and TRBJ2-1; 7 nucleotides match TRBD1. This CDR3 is CASSPSDRSNELIF. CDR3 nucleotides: TGTGCCAGCAGTCCATCGGACAGGTCTAATGAGCTGATCTTC.